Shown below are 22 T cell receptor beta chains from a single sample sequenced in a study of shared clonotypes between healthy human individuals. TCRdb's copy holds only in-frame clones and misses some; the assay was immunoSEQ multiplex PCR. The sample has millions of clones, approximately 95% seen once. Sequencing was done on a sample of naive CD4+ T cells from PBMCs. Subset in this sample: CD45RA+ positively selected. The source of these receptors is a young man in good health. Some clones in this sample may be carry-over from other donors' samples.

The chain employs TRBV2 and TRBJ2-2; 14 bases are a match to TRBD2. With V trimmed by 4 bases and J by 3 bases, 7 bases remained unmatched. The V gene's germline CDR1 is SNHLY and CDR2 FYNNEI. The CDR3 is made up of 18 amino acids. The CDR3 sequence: CASSGGTSGRLDTGELFF. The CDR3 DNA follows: TGTGCCAGCAGTGGAGGGACTAGCGGGAGACTAGACACCGGGGAGCTGTTTTTT.

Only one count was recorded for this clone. Here the CDR3 reads CRMYGSYTF. The CDR3 nucleotides are TGCAGGATGTATGGGAGCTACACCTTC. The rearrangement uses TRBV20-1 and TRBJ1-2; D remains unclear. There are 9 residues in the CDR3. The germline V gene encodes CDR1 DFQATT and CDR2 SNEGSKA (reference sequence).

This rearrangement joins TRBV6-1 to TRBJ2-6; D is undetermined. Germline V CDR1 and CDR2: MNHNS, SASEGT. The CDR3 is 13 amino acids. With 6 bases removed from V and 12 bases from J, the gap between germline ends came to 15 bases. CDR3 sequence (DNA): TGTGCCAGCAGCTGGATATCGATCAGCGTCCTGACTTTC. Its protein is CASSWISISVLTF.

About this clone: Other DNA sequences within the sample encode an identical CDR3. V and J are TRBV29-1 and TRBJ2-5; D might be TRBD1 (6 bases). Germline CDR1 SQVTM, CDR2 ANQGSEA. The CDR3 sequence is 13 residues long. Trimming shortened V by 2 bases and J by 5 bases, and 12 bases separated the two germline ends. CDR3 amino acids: CSVERGSGETQYF. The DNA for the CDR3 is TGCAGCGTTGAAAGGGGGTCGGGGGAGACCCAGTACTTC.

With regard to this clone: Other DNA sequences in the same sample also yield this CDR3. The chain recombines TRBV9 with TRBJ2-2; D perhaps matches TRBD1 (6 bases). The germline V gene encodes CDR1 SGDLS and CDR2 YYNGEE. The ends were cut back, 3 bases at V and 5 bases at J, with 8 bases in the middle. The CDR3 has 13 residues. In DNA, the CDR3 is TGTGCCAGCAGCGGGACAGTGACCGGGGAGCTGTTTTTT. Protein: CASSGTVTGELFF. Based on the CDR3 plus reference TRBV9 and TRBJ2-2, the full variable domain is DSGVTQTPKHLITATGQRVTLRCSPRSGDLSVYWYQQSLDQGLQFLIQYYNGEERAKGNILERFSAQQFPDLHSELNLSSLELGDSALYFCASSGTVTGELFFGEGSRLTVL.

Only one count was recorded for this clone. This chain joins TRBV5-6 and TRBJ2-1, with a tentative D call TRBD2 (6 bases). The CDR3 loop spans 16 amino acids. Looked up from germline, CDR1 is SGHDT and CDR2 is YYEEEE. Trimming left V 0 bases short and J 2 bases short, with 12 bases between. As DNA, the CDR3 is TGTGCCAGCAGCTTGGTGGGAGGCGCAACCTACAATGAGCAGTTCTTC. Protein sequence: CASSLVGGATYNEQFF.

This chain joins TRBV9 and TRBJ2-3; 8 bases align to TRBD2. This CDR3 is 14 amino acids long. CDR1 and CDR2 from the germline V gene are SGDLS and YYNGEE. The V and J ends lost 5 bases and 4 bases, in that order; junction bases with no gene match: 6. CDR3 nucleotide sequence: TGTGCCAGCAGTGGGACTAGTCGGGCAGATACGCAGTATTTT. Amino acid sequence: CASSGTSRADTQYF.

CDR3 nucleotide sequence: TGTGCCAGCAGCCAAGGACTAGCGGGAGGGTGGTACGAGCAGTACTTC. Translated: CASSQGLAGGWYEQYF. The J gene is TRBJ2-7, the V gene TRBV4-2, with TRBD2 identical over 14 bases. The CDR3 sequence is 16 residues long. The ends lost 1 base at V and 4 bases at J; junction bases unmatched: 3. Germline lookup yields CDR1 LGHNA and CDR2 YNFKEQ.

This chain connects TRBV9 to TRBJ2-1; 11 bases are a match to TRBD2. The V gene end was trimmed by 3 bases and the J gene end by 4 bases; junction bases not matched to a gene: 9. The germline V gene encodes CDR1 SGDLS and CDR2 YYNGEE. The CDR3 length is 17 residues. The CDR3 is CASSASGTSGRYNEQFF. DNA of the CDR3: TGTGCCAGCAGCGCTAGTGGGACTAGCGGAAGGTACAATGAGCAGTTCTTC.

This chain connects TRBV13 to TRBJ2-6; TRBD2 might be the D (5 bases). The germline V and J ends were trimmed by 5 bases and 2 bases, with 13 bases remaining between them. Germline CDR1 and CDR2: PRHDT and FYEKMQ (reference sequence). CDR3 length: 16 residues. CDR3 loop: CASSPAGDTGANVLTF. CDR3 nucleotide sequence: TGTGCCAGCAGCCCAGCCGGGGATACTGGGGCCAACGTCCTGACTTTC.

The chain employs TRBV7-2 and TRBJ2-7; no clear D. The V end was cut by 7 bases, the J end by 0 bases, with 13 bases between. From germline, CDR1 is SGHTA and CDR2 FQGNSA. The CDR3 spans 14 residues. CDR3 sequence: CASIEWVNSYEQYF. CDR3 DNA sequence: TGTGCCAGCATCGAATGGGTGAACTCCTACGAGCAGTACTTC.

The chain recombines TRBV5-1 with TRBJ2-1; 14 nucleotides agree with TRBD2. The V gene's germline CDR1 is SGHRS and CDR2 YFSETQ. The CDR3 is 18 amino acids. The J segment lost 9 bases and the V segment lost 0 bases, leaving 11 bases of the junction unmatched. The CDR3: CASSLVGLAGAGWAEQFF. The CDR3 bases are TGCGCCAGCAGCTTGGTGGGACTAGCGGGAGCGGGGTGGGCTGAGCAGTTCTTC. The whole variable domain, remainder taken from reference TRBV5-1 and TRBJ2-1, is KAGVTQTPRYLIKTRGQQVTLSCSPISGHRSVSWYQQTPGQGLQFLFEYFSETQRNKGNFPGRFSGRQFSNSRSEMNVSTLELGDSALYLCASSLVGLAGAGWAEQFFGPGTRLTVL.

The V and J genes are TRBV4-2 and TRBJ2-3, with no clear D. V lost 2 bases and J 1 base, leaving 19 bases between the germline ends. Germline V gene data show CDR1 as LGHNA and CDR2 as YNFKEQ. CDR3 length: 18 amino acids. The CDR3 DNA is TGTGCCAGCAGCCAAAGGGCTTCAGTGCCGGACGGCACAGATACGCAGTATTTT. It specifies CASSQRASVPDGTDTQYF.

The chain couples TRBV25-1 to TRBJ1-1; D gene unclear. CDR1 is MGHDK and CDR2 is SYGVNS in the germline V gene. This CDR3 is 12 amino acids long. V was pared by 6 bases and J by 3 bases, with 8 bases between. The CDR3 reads CASRDEDTEAFF. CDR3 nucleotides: TGTGCCAGCAGGGATGAGGACACTGAAGCTTTCTTT.

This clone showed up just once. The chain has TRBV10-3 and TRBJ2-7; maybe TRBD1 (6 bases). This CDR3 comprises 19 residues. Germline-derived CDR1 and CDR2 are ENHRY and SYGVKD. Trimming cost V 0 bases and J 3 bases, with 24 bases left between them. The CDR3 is CAISESMVTGFFRGYEQYF. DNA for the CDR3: TGTGCCATCAGTGAGTCGATGGTGACAGGCTTTTTTAGAGGCTACGAGCAGTACTTC.

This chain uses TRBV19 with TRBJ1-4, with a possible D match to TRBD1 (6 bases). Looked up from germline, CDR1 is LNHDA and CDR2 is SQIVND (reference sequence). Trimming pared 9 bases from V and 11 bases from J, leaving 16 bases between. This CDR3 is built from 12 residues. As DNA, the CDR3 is TGTGCCAGCGCACAGGGTTTTGGGAAACTGTTTTTT. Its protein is CASAQGFGKLFF.

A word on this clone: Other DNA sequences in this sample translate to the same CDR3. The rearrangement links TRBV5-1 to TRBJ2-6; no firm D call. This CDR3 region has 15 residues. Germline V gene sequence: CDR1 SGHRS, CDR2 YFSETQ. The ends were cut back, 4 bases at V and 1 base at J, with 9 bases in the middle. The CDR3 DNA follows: TGCGCCAGCAGCCCGCAAGGTTCTGGGGCCAACGTCCTGACTTTC. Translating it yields CASSPQGSGANVLTF.

CDR3 bases: TGTGCCAGTATTAAGGGGGAGACCCAGTACTTC. The encoded protein is CASIKGETQYF. The chain couples TRBV19 to TRBJ2-5, with D possibly being TRBD1 (5 bases). CDR3 length: 11 residues. V gave up 7 bases and J gave up 5 bases, with 8 bases separating them. CDR1 and CDR2 from the germline V gene are LNHDA and SQIVND (reference sequence).

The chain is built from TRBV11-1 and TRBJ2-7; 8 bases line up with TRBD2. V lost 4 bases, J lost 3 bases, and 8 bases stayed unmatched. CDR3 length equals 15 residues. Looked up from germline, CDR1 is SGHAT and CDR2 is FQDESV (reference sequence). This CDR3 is CASSYRRGGNYEQYF. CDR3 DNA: TGTGCCAGCAGCTACCGGCGCGGGGGGAACTACGAGCAGTACTTC. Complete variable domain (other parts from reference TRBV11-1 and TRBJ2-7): EAEVAQSPRYKITEKSQAVAFWCDPISGHATLYWYRQILGQGPELLVQFQDESVVDDSQLPKDRFSAERLKGVDSTLKIQPAELGDSAMYLCASSYRRGGNYEQYFGPGTRLTVT.

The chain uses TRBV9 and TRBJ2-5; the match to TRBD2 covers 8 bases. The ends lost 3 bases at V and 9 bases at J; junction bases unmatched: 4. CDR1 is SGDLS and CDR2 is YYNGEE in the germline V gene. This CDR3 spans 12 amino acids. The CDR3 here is CASSAPGGSQYF. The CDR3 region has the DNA TGTGCCAGCAGCGCCCCGGGGGGGTCCCAGTACTTC.

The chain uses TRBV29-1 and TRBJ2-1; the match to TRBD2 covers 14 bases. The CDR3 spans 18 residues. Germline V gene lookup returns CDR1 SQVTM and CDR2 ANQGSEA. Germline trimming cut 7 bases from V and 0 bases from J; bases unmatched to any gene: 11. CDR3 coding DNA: TGCAGCGCAGGACTAGCGGGAGGCTCAAAAAGCTCCTACAATGAGCAGTTCTTC. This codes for CSAGLAGGSKSSYNEQFF.

The CDR3 reads CASSLGVGPKIIGFF. The CDR3 bases are TGTGCCAGCAGTTTAGGCGTGGGACCTAAAATTATCGGTTTCTTT. This chain joins TRBV28 and TRBJ1-1, with D maybe TRBD1 (5 bases). Per the germline V gene, CDR1 is MDHEN and CDR2 is SYDVKM. The CDR3 runs to 15 residues. V lost 2 bases and J 13 bases, leaving 23 bases between the germline ends.